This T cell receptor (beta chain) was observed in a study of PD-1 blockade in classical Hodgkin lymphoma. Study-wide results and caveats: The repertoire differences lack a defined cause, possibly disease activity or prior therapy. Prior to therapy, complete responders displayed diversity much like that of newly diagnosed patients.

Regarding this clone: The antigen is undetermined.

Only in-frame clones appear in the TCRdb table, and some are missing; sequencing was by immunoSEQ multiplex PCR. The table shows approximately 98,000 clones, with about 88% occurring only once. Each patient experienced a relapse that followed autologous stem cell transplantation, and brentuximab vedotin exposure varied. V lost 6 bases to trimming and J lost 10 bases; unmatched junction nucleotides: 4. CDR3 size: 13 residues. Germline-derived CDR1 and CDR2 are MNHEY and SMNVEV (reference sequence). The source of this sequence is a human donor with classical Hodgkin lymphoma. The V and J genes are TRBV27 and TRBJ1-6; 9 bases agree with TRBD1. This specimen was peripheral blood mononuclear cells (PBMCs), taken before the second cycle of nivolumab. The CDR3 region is CASRGQGNSPLHF. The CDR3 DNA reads TGTGCCAGCAGGGGACAGGGAAACTCACCCCTCCACTTT.